Below are 17 T cell receptor beta chains sequenced from a single sample in a study of T cell repertoires in cytomegalovirus infection. TCRdb reprocessed the reads via MiXCR and lists one record per CDR3 protein. The profile shows hundreds of thousands of distinct CDR3 sequences, 35% to 45% of them singletons. Sequencing was done on a sample of PBMCs. These receptor sequences come from a human donor in good health (CMV status not recorded). Some clones in this sample may be carry-over from other donors' samples.

This chain's CDR3 is CASSMGLLGDTQYF. The CDR3 nucleotides read TGTGCCAGCAGCATGGGCCTCTTAGGAGATACGCAGTATTTT. This chain uses TRBV5-4 with TRBJ2-3, with D unclear. The CDR3 totals 14 residues. V gave up 4 bases and J gave up 5 bases, with 14 bases separating them. Germline CDR1 SGHNT, CDR2 YYREEE (reference sequence).

The J gene is TRBJ1-2, the V gene TRBV7-2; D gene unclear. The CDR3 contains 11 residues. The ends were cut back, 2 bases at V and 14 bases at J, with 12 bases in the middle. Per germline, CDR1 SGHTA and CDR2 FQGNSA. The CDR3 DNA follows: TGTGCCAGCAGCTTATCGGAGGATAATACCTTC. Its protein is CASSLSEDNTF.

There are a few counts of this clonotype. V is TRBV28 and J is TRBJ2-7, with TRBD2 matching over 11 bases. The CDR3 extends over 17 amino acids. Germline CDR1 and CDR2: MDHEN and SYDVKM. J gave up 2 bases and V 5 bases, and 11 bases lay outside the gene matches. The CDR3 DNA follows: TGTGCCAGCAGTATCCCCGGACTAGCGGGCAACCCCTACGAGCAGTACTTC. This codes for CASSIPGLAGNPYEQYF.

V usage is TRBV7-6 and J usage is TRBJ1-6; tentative D call: TRBD1 (6 bases). V was pared by 2 bases and J by 7 bases, with 18 bases between. Germline V gene lookup returns CDR1 SGHVS and CDR2 FNYEAQ. CDR3 size: 17 residues. CDR3 nucleotides: TGTGCCAGCAGCTTATCGAGGGGGGGGGGACCCAATTCACCCCTCCACTTT. This sequence encodes CASSLSRGGGPNSPLHF.

The rearrangement uses TRBV27 and TRBJ2-1; D unresolved. The CDR3 length is 16 residues. Germline V gene data show CDR1 as MNHEY and CDR2 as SMNVEV (reference sequence). Trimming removed 6 bases at V and 3 bases at J, with 18 bases between. The CDR3 region is CASSRTGGRIYNEQFF. The CDR3 coding sequence is TGTGCCAGCAGCCGCACGGGCGGCAGGATCTACAATGAGCAGTTCTTC.

There are many counts of this clonotype. The V call is TRBV12-3 or TRBV12-4, the J call TRBJ1-1; D is unresolved. This CDR3 is built from 15 residues. Trimming took off 6 bases at V and 0 bases at J, with 14 bases between the two ends. CDR3 in amino acids: CASSPVRALNTEAFF. The CDR3 DNA reads as TGTGCCAGCAGCCCCGTCCGGGCACTGAACACTGAAGCTTTCTTT.

This clonotype came up a few times. The chain joins TRBV5-4 to TRBJ1-6; D not certain. Trimming cost V 1 base and J 7 bases, with 15 bases left between them. Germline loops: CDR1 SGHNT, CDR2 YYREEE (reference sequence). CDR3 length: 16 amino acids. The DNA of the CDR3 is TGTGCCAGCAGCTTGATGGGGAAACGTCAGAATTCACCCCTCCACTTT. This codes for CASSLMGKRQNSPLHF.

This clonotype turned up a few times. J is TRBJ1-3 and V is TRBV12-3 or TRBV12-4; a weak D match, TRBD1 (6 bases). The V gene lost 4 bases and the J gene lost 0 bases, with 13 bases spanning the gap. This CDR3 region has 16 residues. The CDR3 nucleotides read TGTGCCAGCAGTTACCTGGACAGACTCTCTGGAAACACCATATATTTT. This sequence encodes CASSYLDRLSGNTIYF.

This chain links TRBV5-4 with TRBJ2-5; perhaps TRBD2 as D (6 bases). From germline, CDR1 is SGHNT and CDR2 YYREEE (reference sequence). The CDR3 is 15 amino acids. The V end lost 3 bases, the J end lost 5 bases, and 17 bases lay between the germline ends. Here the CDR3 DNA reads TGTGCCAGCAGCTCTGCGGAACTAGCCGGGGAGACCCAGTACTTC. Protein: CASSSAELAGETQYF. The full variable domain, completed using reference TRBV5-4 and TRBJ2-5, is ETGVTQSPTHLIKTRGQQVTLRCSSQSGHNTVSWYQQALGQGPQFIFQYYREEENGRGNFPPRFSGLQFPNYSSELNVNALELDDSALYLCASSSAELAGETQYFGPGTRLLVL.

The chain combines TRBV7-3 with TRBJ2-5; 7 bases match TRBD1. J was trimmed by 5 bases and V by 6 bases; bases with no gene match: 9. The CDR3 covers 14 residues. CDR1 and CDR2 from the germline V gene are SGHTA and FQGTGA. The CDR3 DNA is TGTGCCAGCAGTCCTGACAGGGCAGGGGAGACCCAGTACTTC. Its protein is CASSPDRAGETQYF.

Worth noting for this clonotype: This may come from a read error, since a much larger clone is one base off. Likely a read error: the CDR3 ends without its conserved phenylalanine or tryptophan. The chain links TRBV7-2 to TRBJ2-7; 7 positions agree with TRBD2. The germline CDR1 and CDR2 sequences are SGHTA and FQGNSA. There are 14 residues in the CDR3. The V gene end was trimmed by 2 bases and the J gene end by 6 bases; junction bases not matched to a gene: 7. Here the CDR3 reads CASSLRDGGSEQYL. The CDR3 bases are TGTGCCAGCAGCTTAAGGGACGGGGGGAGCGAGCAGTACTTA.

In its sample, this clonotype was seen a few times. The chain combines TRBV20-1 with TRBJ1-2; 9 bases are a match to TRBD1. V shed 5 bases, J shed 5 bases, and the junction held 9 bases outside the gene matches. Germline CDR1 is DFQATT and CDR2 is SNEGSKA (reference sequence). This CDR3 region has 14 residues. CDR3 in DNA: TGCAGTGCTTCCCCCGGGACAGGGAATTATGGCTACACCTTC. Translation: CSASPGTGNYGYTF.

Only one count was recorded for this clonotype. This chain uses TRBV20-1 with TRBJ1-1; the match to TRBD1 covers 8 bases. The CDR3 is 12 residues long. CDR1 DFQATT and CDR2 SNEGSKA come from the germline V gene (reference sequence). The V segment lost 5 bases and the J segment 7 bases; nucleotides outside the gene matches: 6. The CDR3 loop reads CSAAQGELEAFF. The CDR3 DNA sequence: TGCAGTGCTGCACAGGGGGAGCTTGAAGCTTTCTTT.

The chain employs TRBV15 and TRBJ2-5; tentatively, D is TRBD2 (6 bases). This CDR3 region has 15 residues. V was shortened by 2 bases and J by 2 bases, with 12 bases between the two germline ends. The germline CDR1 and CDR2 sequences are LNHNV and YYDKDF (reference sequence). The CDR3 protein is CATSRYRDSQETQYF. CDR3 nucleotides: TGTGCCACCAGCAGATACCGGGACTCACAAGAGACCCAGTACTTC.

This rearrangement joins TRBV25-1 to TRBJ1-5, with D perhaps matching TRBD1 (5 bases). Looked up from germline, CDR1 is MGHDK and CDR2 is SYGVNS. This CDR3 region has 16 residues. Trimming removed 8 bases at V and 2 bases at J, with 19 bases between. CDR3: CASEPGSGAGNQPQHF. For the CDR3, the DNA is TGTGCCAGCGAACCGGGGTCCGGGGCGGGCAATCAGCCCCAGCATTTT.

This clonotype appeared a few times. The CDR3 DNA reads as TGCGCCAGCAGTGACGGGGTTAGGGTAGATACGCAGTATTTT. It yields the protein CASSDGVRVDTQYF. This sequence joins TRBV10-2 and TRBJ2-3; TRBD2 is a possible D gene (5 bases). This CDR3 is built from 14 residues. Germline V gene lookup returns CDR1 WSHSY and CDR2 SAAADI. Trimming cost V 3 bases and J 5 bases, with 12 bases left between them.

This clonotype was detected a few times. The chain uses TRBV11-2 and TRBJ1-2; D uncertain. Germline V gene lookup returns CDR1 SGHAT and CDR2 FQNNGV. With 0 bases removed from V and 0 bases from J, the gap between germline ends came to 8 bases. This CDR3 comprises 15 residues. Here the CDR3 DNA reads TGTGCCAGCAGCTTAGACCCGGCGGCTAACTATGGCTACACCTTC. Encoded protein: CASSLDPAANYGYTF.